Reported below is one T cell receptor (beta chain). The data were taken from a study of blood T cell repertoires in COVID-19. Background on the study: Some COVID-19 samples were acute and others convalescent; all came from the United States, Italy and Spain. T cells, B-cell-depleted T cells, or PBMCs provided the cDNA or gDNA that served as material.

In the original workflow: By means of reference gene primer amplification, nucleated cell counts were estimated. The data were produced by immunoSEQ multiplex PCR, yet TCRdb's version contains in-frame clones alone and is incomplete. For V, J and clone size, that table is used; D and trimming come from the DNA. The sample lists more than 80,000 clones; 86% were seen once. Trimming shortened V by 4 bases and J by 6 bases, and 12 bases separated the two germline ends. Germline V gene data show CDR1 as SNHLY and CDR2 as FYNNEI. The length of the CDR3 is 13 residues. The source of this sequence is a man of 80 years or more with acute or convalescent COVID-19. Sequenced input: peripheral blood. The V call is TRBV2, the J call TRBJ2-5; D not resolved. CDR3 region: CASSGGLPQTQYF. CDR3 in DNA: TGTGCCAGCAGTGGAGGCCTTCCCCAGACCCAGTACTTC.